A selection of T cell receptor beta chains follows, all from one sample in a study of naive and memory T cell subsets. TCRdb recomputed calls from the UMI-ligation and nested PCR reads with MiXCR, one row per CDR3 protein. In the table there are around 140,000 distinct CDR3 sequences, about 23% of which are singletons. The sample comprised naive CD4+ T cells from blood. These TCRs come from a human donor in good health. The CDR3 runs from the conserved cysteine through the conserved F or W. The D gene is left open where the match is weak. Size tells how often a clone was seen (once, few, many) or the class of an expanded clone, and some rows leave it out.

cdr3_nt cdr3_aa d_call j_call clone_size v_call
TGCGCCAGCAACAAAGGGGACATATTCACAGATACGCAGTATTTT CASNKGDIFTDTQYF . TRBJ2-3 . TRBV5-1
TGTGCCAGCAGCTTGTTTCTTGCGGGAGGCTCGGGGACCCAGTACTTC CASSLFLAGGSGTQYF TRBD2 TRBJ2-5 . TRBV5-6
TGTGCCAGCAGCCACCCCGGGAGGGACTTAGAGACCCAGTACTTC CASSHPGRDLETQYF TRBD2 TRBJ2-5 few TRBV5-6
TGCAGTGCTAGAGCCCCGGGGGTGGGCAATCAGCCCCAGCATTTT CSARAPGVGNQPQHF . TRBJ1-5 few TRBV20-1
TGTGCCAGCAGCTTAGATCGTAAGACCCATAACTATGGCTACACCTTC CASSLDRKTHNYGYTF . TRBJ1-2 few TRBV11-3
TGTGCCAGCAGTTGGAACAGGGGGGTCTCTGGGGCCAACGTCCTGACTTTC CASSWNRGVSGANVLTF TRBD1 TRBJ2-6 few TRBV6-5
TGCAGTGCTAGAGGTGGGACAGGGATACATGAGCAGTTCTTC CSARGGTGIHEQFF TRBD1 TRBJ2-1 many TRBV20-1
TGTGCCATCAGTGAATCGGGGGGACCCAATCAGCCCCAGCATTTT CAISESGGPNQPQHF . TRBJ1-5 . TRBV10-3
TGTGCCAGCAGCTTGGCTAGCGGGAACTATGAGCAGTTCTTC CASSLASGNYEQFF TRBD2 TRBJ2-1 . TRBV7-3
TGTGCCAGCAGTTACTCCCAGGACTCGTCCTACAATGAGCAGTTCTTC CASSYSQDSSYNEQFF . TRBJ2-1 . TRBV6-5
TGTGCCAGCAGTTCCCAGTTCCCCGGACAGGCTCATGGCTACACCTTC CASSSQFPGQAHGYTF TRBD1 TRBJ1-2 few TRBV28
TGTGCCACCAGTGATCAGGGGACTAGCGGGAGTTATAGTGAGCAGTTCTTC CATSDQGTSGSYSEQFF TRBD2 TRBJ2-1 few TRBV24-1
TGTGCCAGCAGTGTAAGAACAGGGCGTTCCTACAATGAGCAGTTCTTC CASSVRTGRSYNEQFF . TRBJ2-1 . TRBV6-1
TGTGCCATCAGTGCGGGAGAGAATCAGCCCCAGCATTTT CAISAGENQPQHF . TRBJ1-5 . TRBV10-3
TGTGCCACACAGGGGATCGACTATGGCTACACCTTC CATQGIDYGYTF TRBD1 TRBJ1-2 many TRBV15
TGTGCCAGCAGCCAACCCCTGGGGACAGATACGCAGTATTTT CASSQPLGTDTQYF . TRBJ2-3 few TRBV4-2
TGCGCCAGCAGCTTCGCCAGCGCGAACACCGGGGAGCTGTTTTTT CASSFASANTGELFF . TRBJ2-2 few TRBV5-1
TGTGCCAGCAGCCAACCCCTGCGGTCGCCGGAGAGCTCCTACAATGAGCAGTTCTTC CASSQPLRSPESSYNEQFF . TRBJ2-1 few TRBV7-2
TGTGCCAGCAGTTGGGACACTCAAGAGACCCAGTACTTC CASSWDTQETQYF . TRBJ2-5 many TRBV2
TGTGCCACGAGACAGGGGGCCGTTGAAGCTTTCTTT CATRQGAVEAFF TRBD1 TRBJ1-1 . TRBV12-3/TRBV12-4
TGTGCCAGCAGTAAAATGCGGGGTCCAGATACGCAGTATTTT CASSKMRGPDTQYF . TRBJ2-3 . TRBV6-5
TGTGCCAGCAGCCCGTGGGCGACTCGTACATACAATGAGCAGTTCTTC CASSPWATRTYNEQFF . TRBJ2-1 many TRBV28
TGTGCCAGCATTGGGGGTAGCAATCAGCCCCAGCATTTT CASIGGSNQPQHF . TRBJ1-5 . TRBV2
TGTGCCAGCAGCCCCGAGGGTGCTAGCGGGAGACCCCACAATGAGCAGTTCTTC CASSPEGASGRPHNEQFF TRBD2 TRBJ2-1 many TRBV7-6
TGTGCCAGCAGTTCGATAGCGGGAGGGGGAGAGACCCAGTACTTC CASSSIAGGGETQYF TRBD2 TRBJ2-5 . TRBV28
TGCGCCAGCAGCCAAGATCATCACAAGGACGAGCAGTACTTC CASSQDHHKDEQYF . TRBJ2-7 . TRBV4-1
TGTGCCAGCAGCTTCCCCCTAGCGGGAACCCGGGGCAATGAGCAGTTCTTC CASSFPLAGTRGNEQFF TRBD2 TRBJ2-1 . TRBV7-2
TGTGCCAGCTCACCACCTAGCGTAGGCTACAATGAGCAGTTCTTC CASSPPSVGYNEQFF . TRBJ2-1 many TRBV18
TGCGCCAGCAGCAAGGCCGGGGAGTACACTGAAGCTTTCTTT CASSKAGEYTEAFF . TRBJ1-1 few TRBV5-1
TGTGCCAGTCTGGACAGGCGGAACACTGAAGCTTTCTTT CASLDRRNTEAFF TRBD1 TRBJ1-1 . TRBV19
TGCGCCAGCAGCCAAGATCCTGGAAACACCATATATTTT CASSQDPGNTIYF . TRBJ1-3 many TRBV4-3
TGTGCCAGCAGCTTGACAGATACTGAGCAGTTCTTC CASSLTDTEQFF . TRBJ2-1 . TRBV7-2
TGTGCCAGCAGCTCCGACGGGAGGGTCACTGAAGCTTTCTTT CASSSDGRVTEAFF . TRBJ1-1 . TRBV7-8
TGCGCCAGCAGCTTGGGGGGTTCTAGCGGAAGATCAAGCACCGGGGAGCTGTTTTTT CASSLGGSSGRSSTGELFF TRBD2 TRBJ2-2 few TRBV5-1
TGTGCCACTCACGGGGGAATAGTTGGCTCTGAAGCTTTCTTT CATHGGIVGSEAFF . TRBJ1-1 few TRBV6-6
TGTGCCAGCAGCTTAGATGGGGGGACAGATACGCAGTATTTT CASSLDGGTDTQYF . TRBJ2-3 . TRBV11-2
TGCAGTGCTAGGGGCGGAGTAGGAACGGAGACCCAGTACTTC CSARGGVGTETQYF . TRBJ2-5 few TRBV20-1
TGTGCCAGCAGCTTAGGTCCAGTAGTCGAGACCCAGTACTTC CASSLGPVVETQYF . TRBJ2-5 . TRBV7-2
TGTGCCAGCACCAGGACAGGCGGGGTGAACACCGGGGAGCTGTTTTTT CASTRTGGVNTGELFF . TRBJ2-2 few TRBV7-9
TGTGCCAGCAGTTACTCTACAGGGAATCCGACCGAGCAGTACTTC CASSYSTGNPTEQYF . TRBJ2-7 many TRBV6-5
TGCAGCGTTTTGCCCACAGATACGCAGTATTTT CSVLPTDTQYF . TRBJ2-3 . TRBV29-1
TGCAGTGCTAGAGCATCGAGGGGGTATAGCAATCAGCCCCAGCATTTT CSARASRGYSNQPQHF . TRBJ1-5 . TRBV20-1
TGCAGTGCTAGAGTCGGCGCCCACCGCGGGGCAGATACGCAGTATTTT CSARVGAHRGADTQYF . TRBJ2-3 . TRBV20-1
TGCGCCAGCAGTTCCCCAGCGAACACTGAAGCTTTCTTT CASSSPANTEAFF . TRBJ1-1 once TRBV5-1
TGCAGTGCTAGATCCTCCGGGAGTAATTCACCCCTCCACTTT CSARSSGSNSPLHF . TRBJ1-6 . TRBV20-1
TGTGCCAGCAGAATAAGCTCATCCGGAGAGACCCAGTACTTC CASRISSSGETQYF . TRBJ2-5 . TRBV7-9
TGTGCCAGCAGCCTCGATTCTAGCGGGGGCTTCACAGATACGCAGTATTTT CASSLDSSGGFTDTQYF TRBD2 TRBJ2-3 . TRBV7-9
TGTGCCAGCAGCTTTGAGGGGGTGACCAAAAACATTCAGTACTTC CASSFEGVTKNIQYF . TRBJ2-4 . TRBV11-2
TGCAGTGCTAGGTTCGGACAGTTAGCCAAAAACATTCAGTACTTC CSARFGQLAKNIQYF . TRBJ2-4 . TRBV20-1
TGTGCCAGCAGTCTGACAGGACTAAATTCACCCCTCCACTTT CASSLTGLNSPLHF . TRBJ1-6 many TRBV12-3/TRBV12-4
TGTGCCAGCAGCTTAGGAGGGGGTAATTCACCCCTCCACTTT CASSLGGGNSPLHF . TRBJ1-6 . TRBV5-5
TGCAGTGCTACCGGGCGCGGGGCAGATACGCAGTATTTT CSATGRGADTQYF . TRBJ2-3 few TRBV20-1
TGCGCCAGCAGCTCACTAGCCCACCTGAACCAAGAGACCCAGTACTTC CASSSLAHLNQETQYF . TRBJ2-5 . TRBV5-1